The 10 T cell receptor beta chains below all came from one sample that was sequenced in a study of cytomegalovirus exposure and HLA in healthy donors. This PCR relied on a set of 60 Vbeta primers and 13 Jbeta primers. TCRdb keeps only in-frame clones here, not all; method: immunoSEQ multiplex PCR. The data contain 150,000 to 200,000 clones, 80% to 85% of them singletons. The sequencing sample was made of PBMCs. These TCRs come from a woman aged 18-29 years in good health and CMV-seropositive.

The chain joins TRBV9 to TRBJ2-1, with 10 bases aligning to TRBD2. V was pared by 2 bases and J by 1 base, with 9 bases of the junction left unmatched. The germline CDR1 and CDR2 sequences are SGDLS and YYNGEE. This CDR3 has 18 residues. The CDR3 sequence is CASSVQPIAGGSYNEQFF. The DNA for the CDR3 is TGTGCCAGCAGCGTCCAGCCCATAGCGGGGGGATCCTACAATGAGCAGTTCTTC.

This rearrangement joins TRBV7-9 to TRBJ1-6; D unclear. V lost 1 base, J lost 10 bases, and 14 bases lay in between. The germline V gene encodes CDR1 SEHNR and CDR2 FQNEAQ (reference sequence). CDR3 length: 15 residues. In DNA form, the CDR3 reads TGTGCCAGCAGCTTAGAAACAGTCCGGGGATCACCCCTCCACTTT. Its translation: CASSLETVRGSPLHF.

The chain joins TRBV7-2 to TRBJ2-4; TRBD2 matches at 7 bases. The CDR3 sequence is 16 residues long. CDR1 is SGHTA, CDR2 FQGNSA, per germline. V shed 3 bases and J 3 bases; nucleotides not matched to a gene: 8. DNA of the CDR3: TGTGCCAGCAGCTTCAACCAGCGGGGCGGCAAAAACATTCAGTACTTC. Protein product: CASSFNQRGGKNIQYF.

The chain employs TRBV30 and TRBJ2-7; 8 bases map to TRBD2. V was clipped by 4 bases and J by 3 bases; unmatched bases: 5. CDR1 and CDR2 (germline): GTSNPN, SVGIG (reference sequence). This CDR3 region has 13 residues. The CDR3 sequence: CAWMRGDFYEQYF. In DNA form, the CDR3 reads TGTGCCTGGATGCGGGGGGACTTCTACGAGCAGTACTTC.

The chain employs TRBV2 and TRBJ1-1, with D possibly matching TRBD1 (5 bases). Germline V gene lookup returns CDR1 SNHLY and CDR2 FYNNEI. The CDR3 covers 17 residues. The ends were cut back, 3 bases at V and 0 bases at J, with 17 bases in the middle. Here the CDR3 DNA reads TGTGCCAGCAGTGACTCCCAGGGAGGGACCATGAACACTGAAGCTTTCTTT. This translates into CASSDSQGGTMNTEAFF.

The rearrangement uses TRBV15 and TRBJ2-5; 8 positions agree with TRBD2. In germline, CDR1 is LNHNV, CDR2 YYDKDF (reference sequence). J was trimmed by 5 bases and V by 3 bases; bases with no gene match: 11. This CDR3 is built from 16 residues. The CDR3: CATSSTGGAFPETQYF. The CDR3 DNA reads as TGTGCCACCAGCAGCACCGGGGGGGCCTTTCCGGAGACCCAGTACTTC.

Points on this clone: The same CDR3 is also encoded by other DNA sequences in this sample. DNA for the CDR3: TGTGCCAGCAGCTTAGGAGGGGAGGCAGATACGCAGTATTTT. Translating gives CASSLGGEADTQYF. The chain has TRBV11-3 and TRBJ2-3, with D maybe TRBD2 (6 bases). CDR1 SGHNT and CDR2 YENEEA come from the germline V gene. The V end lost 1 base, the J end lost 4 bases, and 9 bases lay between the germline ends. This CDR3 has 14 residues.

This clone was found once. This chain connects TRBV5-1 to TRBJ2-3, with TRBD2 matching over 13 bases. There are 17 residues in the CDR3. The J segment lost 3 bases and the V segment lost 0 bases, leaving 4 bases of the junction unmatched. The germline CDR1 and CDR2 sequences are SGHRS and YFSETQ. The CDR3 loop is CASSLGLAGGVTDTQYF. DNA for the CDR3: TGCGCCAGCAGCTTGGGACTAGCGGGGGGTGTAACAGATACGCAGTATTTT.

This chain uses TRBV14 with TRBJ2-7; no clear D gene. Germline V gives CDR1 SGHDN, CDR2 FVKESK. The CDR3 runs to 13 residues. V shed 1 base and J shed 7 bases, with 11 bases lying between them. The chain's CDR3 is CASSQGLRREQYV. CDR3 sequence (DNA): TGTGCCAGCAGCCAAGGATTACGGAGAGAGCAGTACGTC.

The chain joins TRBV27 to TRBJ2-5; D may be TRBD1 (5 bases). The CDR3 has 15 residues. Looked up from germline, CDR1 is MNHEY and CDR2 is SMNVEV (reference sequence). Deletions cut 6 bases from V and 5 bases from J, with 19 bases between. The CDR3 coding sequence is TGTGCCAGCAGACCGACAGTGGGAAGTTTTGAGACCCAGTACTTC. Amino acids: CASRPTVGSFETQYF.